These 18 T cell receptor beta chains originate from one sample sequenced in a study of OX40 agonist ivuxolimab in advanced cancers. Method: immunoSEQ multiplex PCR; TCRdb's copy keeps in-frame clones and lacks some. Here the sample spans fewer than 80,000 clones, about 85% being singletons. The sequenced sample was CD4+ or CD8+ T cells sorted from blood, obtained in a trial of the OX40 agonist ivuxolimab. The receptors shown here come from an adult with an advanced solid tumor such as melanoma, head and neck, liver or kidney cancer.

A note on this clone: Other DNA sequences within the sample encode an identical CDR3. The chain has TRBV19 and TRBJ2-5, with TRBD2 matching 8 bases. Germline assignment: CDR1 LNHDA and CDR2 SQIVND (reference sequence). Trimming cost V 3 bases and J 2 bases; bases outside gene matches: 5. CDR3 length equals 15 residues. The CDR3 loop reads CASSITSGSQETQYF. The CDR3 nucleotides read TGTGCCAGTAGTATCACTAGCGGTTCTCAAGAGACCCAGTACTTC. The variable domain in full, with the rest retrieved from reference TRBV19 and TRBJ2-5, is DGGITQSPKYLFRKEGQNVTLSCEQNLNHDAMYWYRQDPGQGLRLIYYSQIVNDFQKGDIAEGYSVSREKKESFPLTVTSAQKNPTAFYLCASSITSGSQETQYFGPGTRLLVL.

The J gene is TRBJ2-1, the V gene TRBV5-1; tentative D call: TRBD1 (6 bases). Trimming took off 3 bases at V and 15 bases at J, with 16 bases between the two ends. This CDR3 has 12 amino acids. In germline, CDR1 is SGHRS, CDR2 YFSETQ. The DNA of the CDR3 is TGCGCCAGCAGCTCTTCTCCAGGGGTCCGGTTCTTC. Residues: CASSSSPGVRFF.

The chain has TRBV7-8 and TRBJ1-1, with 8 bases aligning to TRBD1. Trimming cost V 5 bases and J 7 bases; bases outside gene matches: 9. CDR3 length: 14 amino acids. Germline loops: CDR1 SGHVS, CDR2 FQNEAQ. Here the CDR3 reads CASSNTGTGLEAFF. DNA of the CDR3: TGTGCCAGCAGCAATACCGGGACAGGCCTTGAAGCTTTCTTT.

The chain has TRBV7-2 and TRBJ1-4, with unresolved D. Germline V gene sequence: CDR1 SGHTA, CDR2 FQGNSA. Trimming stripped 2 bases from V and 5 bases from J, with 6 bases between. The CDR3 is made up of 13 amino acids. CDR3 in amino acids: CASSLLLNEKLFF. As DNA, the CDR3 is TGTGCCAGCAGCTTACTACTGAATGAAAAACTGTTTTTT.

There are a few counts of this clone. The chain employs TRBV11-1 and TRBJ2-3, with no clear D. Germline V gene data show CDR1 as SGHAT and CDR2 as FQDESV (reference sequence). The CDR3 consists of 13 residues. V was shortened by 1 base and J by 5 bases, with 7 bases between the two germline ends. The CDR3 sequence is CASSLDVIDTQYF. The CDR3 nucleotides read TGTGCCAGCAGCTTAGATGTGATAGATACGCAGTATTTT.

The rearrangement links TRBV7-2 to TRBJ1-6; 7 bases map to TRBD1. V dropped 5 bases and J dropped 10; count of bases not matched to a gene: 14. CDR3 size: 16 residues. Germline CDR1 is SGHTA and CDR2 is FQGNSA. The CDR3 reads CASSPWGGGMRSPLHF. The CDR3 region has the DNA TGTGCCAGCAGCCCTTGGGGAGGGGGCATGAGGTCACCCCTCCACTTT.

The chain combines TRBV5-4 with TRBJ1-4; D call uncertain. Germline V gene data show CDR1 as SGHNT and CDR2 as YYREEE (reference sequence). CDR3 length: 16 amino acids. V lost 3 bases and J 10 bases, leaving 22 bases between the germline ends. CDR3 sequence reads: CASSSPTQEDDGKLFF. CDR3 DNA sequence: TGTGCCAGCAGCTCGCCAACGCAAGAGGATGATGGAAAACTGTTTTTT.

The chain recombines TRBV27 with TRBJ2-2; weak D call: TRBD1 (6 bases). Germline CDR1 MNHEY, CDR2 SMNVEV (reference sequence). CDR3 size: 17 residues. V lost 6 bases and J lost 7, with 24 bases in between. The CDR3 loop reads CASSIRLSGTQVGELFF. The CDR3 region has the DNA TGTGCCAGCAGCATCCGCCTCTCCGGGACACAGGTCGGGGAGCTGTTTTTT.

The J gene is TRBJ1-4, the V gene TRBV28, with D possibly being TRBD1 (6 bases). The CDR3 runs to 12 residues. Trimming removed 6 bases at V and 12 bases at J, with 14 bases between. The germline gives CDR1 MDHEN, CDR2 SYDVKM. Written as DNA, the CDR3 is TGTGCCAGCAGAATCAGCAGGGGAGAACTGTTTTTT. Protein product: CASRISRGELFF.

This rearrangement joins TRBV7-3 to TRBJ2-2; D unresolved. This CDR3 is built from 16 residues. CDR1 SGHTA and CDR2 FQGTGA come from the germline V gene. Trimming pared 0 bases from V and 4 bases from J, leaving 12 bases between. The CDR3 nucleotides read TGTGCCAGCAGCTTAACCTACAAAAAGGGCACCGGGGAGCTGTTTTTT. Its protein product is CASSLTYKKGTGELFF.

The chain employs TRBV5-4 and TRBJ2-3; 10 nucleotides agree with TRBD2. CDR3 length equals 14 residues. Germline values: CDR1 SGHNT, CDR2 YYREEE (reference sequence). The J segment lost 4 bases and the V segment lost 4 bases, leaving 3 bases of the junction unmatched. The CDR3 region is CASSGSGRADTQYF. The CDR3, as DNA: TGTGCCAGCAGCGGGAGCGGGAGGGCAGATACGCAGTATTTT.

The V call is TRBV6-1, the J call TRBJ2-7, with 7 bases aligning to TRBD2. J lost 12 bases, V lost 2 bases, and 4 bases had no gene match. Germline CDR1 reads MNHNS; CDR2 reads SASEGT. The CDR3 is 11 residues long. The CDR3 DNA reads TGTGCCAGCAGTGAACGGGGCGGGGGGTACTTC. Residues: CASSERGGGYF.

The J gene is TRBJ2-7, the V gene TRBV5-1; D tentatively reads TRBD1 or TRBD2 (5 bases each). The germline V gene has CDR1 SGHRS and CDR2 YFSETQ. The CDR3 loop spans 14 amino acids. V was cut by 3 bases and J by 3 bases, with 13 bases left in between. The CDR3 loop is CASSSPGTHYEQYF. Written as DNA, the CDR3 is TGCGCCAGCAGCTCACCCGGGACCCACTACGAGCAGTACTTC.

The chain uses TRBV6-1 and TRBJ1-6; no firm D call. V was cut by 2 bases and J by 6 bases, with 5 bases left in between. The CDR3 sequence is 13 residues long. Per germline, CDR1 MNHNS and CDR2 SASEGT. CDR3 in amino acids: CASSEFGNSPLHF. The CDR3 DNA sequence: TGTGCCAGCAGTGAATTTGGTAATTCACCCCTCCACTTT.

This clone is deemed large (0.1 to 1%). This chain connects TRBV19 to TRBJ2-7; 9 nucleotides match TRBD1. Germline trimming cut 6 bases from V and 6 bases from J; bases unmatched to any gene: 6. CDR3 size: 13 residues. CDR1 and CDR2 from the germline V gene are LNHDA and SQIVND (reference sequence). The CDR3 bases are TGTGCCAGTAGCGGACAGGGGACCCCCGAGCAGTACTTC. This sequence encodes CASSGQGTPEQYF. Filled out from reference TRBV19 and TRBJ2-7, the complete variable domain reads DGGITQSPKYLFRKEGQNVTLSCEQNLNHDAMYWYRQDPGQGLRLIYYSQIVNDFQKGDIAEGYSVSREKKESFPLTVTSAQKNPTAFYLCASSGQGTPEQYFGPGTRLTVT.

The V and J genes are TRBV4-2 and TRBJ2-5; D is undetermined. V lost 0 bases and J 1 base, leaving 6 bases between the germline ends. The V gene's germline CDR1 is LGHNA and CDR2 YNFKEQ. The CDR3 has 14 amino acids. CDR3 sequence: CASSQEQIQETQYF. In nucleotides, the CDR3 is TGTGCCAGCAGCCAAGAACAGATCCAAGAGACCCAGTACTTC.

The genes are TRBV9 and TRBJ2-2; the D gene is possibly TRBD1 (6 bases). Looked up from germline, CDR1 is SGDLS and CDR2 is YYNGEE. CDR3 length: 13 amino acids. V was pared by 0 bases and J by 8 bases, with 8 bases between. The CDR3 protein is CASSVGRGGELFF. CDR3 nucleotide sequence: TGTGCCAGCAGCGTAGGCAGGGGAGGGGAGCTGTTTTTT. The complete variable domain, with remaining parts taken from reference TRBV9 and TRBJ2-2, reads DSGVTQTPKHLITATGQRVTLRCSPRSGDLSVYWYQQSLDQGLQFLIQYYNGEERAKGNILERFSAQQFPDLHSELNLSSLELGDSALYFCASSVGRGGELFFGEGSRLTVL.

This sequence joins TRBV5-6 and TRBJ2-6, with a possible D match to TRBD1 (6 bases). This CDR3 has 18 residues. Deletions cut 0 bases from V and 1 base from J, with 14 bases between. Per germline, CDR1 SGHDT and CDR2 YYEEEE. The chain's CDR3 is CASSLGQGTGSGANVLTF. The CDR3 nucleotides read TGTGCCAGCAGCTTGGGTCAGGGGACGGGGTCTGGGGCCAACGTCCTGACTTTC.